The 17 T cell receptor beta chains below were found in one sample sequenced in a study of T cells in Graves' hyperthyroidism and ophthalmopathy (dated by TCRdb to the late 2010s). Library construction relied on multiplex PCR. Sequenced on an Illumina HiSeq 2000. The TCR beta CDR3 regions were amplified from RNA transcripts. A first-round RT-PCR of the TCR CDR3 used the HTBI primer set with the Qiagen OneStep RT-PCR kit. TCRdb applied fastp at Q25 and MiXCR to the public reads, then kept only in-frame beta chains. Identical CDR3 protein sequences are pooled into one entry, listed with their most common genes and DNA. This sample has some 270,000 distinct CDR3 sequences in its table, and approximately 14% of those were observed once. Of the sample, 7% to 9.5% is held by the ten largest clones. What was sequenced was blood. The source of these receptors is a woman aged 40 to 49 with Graves' hyperthyroidism.

This clonotype appeared many times. This chain joins TRBV27 and TRBJ1-1; D is possibly TRBD1 (6 bases). CDR1 MNHEY and CDR2 SMNVEV come from the germline V gene (reference sequence). The CDR3 extends over 14 amino acids. With 5 bases removed from V and 1 base from J, the gap between germline ends came to 11 bases. CDR3: CASSPAGANTEAFF. The CDR3 coding sequence is TGTGCCAGCAGTCCCGCAGGGGCGAACACTGAAGCTTTCTTT.

The chain employs TRBV7-9 and TRBJ2-2; perhaps TRBD2 as D (6 bases). The length of the CDR3 is 16 residues. Germline V CDR1 and CDR2: SEHNR, FQNEAQ (reference sequence). V gave up 7 bases and J gave up 2 bases, with 17 bases separating them. The CDR3: CASTGFMGLNTGELFF. The CDR3 nucleotides read TGTGCCAGCACTGGGTTTATGGGACTCAACACCGGGGAGCTGTTTTTT.

About this clonotype: A junction boundary mismatches the germline segment, possibly from a read error. V gene TRBV7-7 combines with J gene TRBJ2-4, with D perhaps TRBD2 (6 bases). Germline lookup yields CDR1 SSHAT and CDR2 FNYEAQ (reference sequence). The CDR3 is 17 residues long. CDR3 sequence (DNA): TGTGCTAGCAGCTTAGCGGCCGGAGCAATAGCCAAAAACATTCAGTACTTC. Translating gives CASSLAAGAIAKNIQYF.

This clonotype was detected many times. The chain carries TRBV20-1 and TRBJ1-5; 10 nucleotides agree with TRBD1. Per germline, CDR1 DFQATT and CDR2 SNEGSKA (reference sequence). The CDR3 runs to 16 residues. Germline trimming cut 3 bases from V and 2 bases from J; bases unmatched to any gene: 7. DNA for the CDR3: TGCAGTGCTAGCGTGACAGGGGGCAGAGGCAATCAGCCCCAGCATTTT. This gives the protein CSASVTGGRGNQPQHF.

In this sample, this clonotype turned up many times. CDR3 sequence: CSASQTGSNQPQHF. Here the CDR3 DNA reads TGCAGTGCTAGCCAAACAGGCAGCAATCAGCCCCAGCATTTT. V usage is TRBV20-1 and J usage is TRBJ1-5; a weak D match, TRBD1 (5 bases). Trimming left V 3 bases short and J 1 base short, with 10 bases between. Germline CDR1 reads DFQATT; CDR2 reads SNEGSKA (reference sequence). The CDR3 loop spans 14 amino acids.

This clonotype appeared many times. Here the CDR3 reads CATSDSGTDQETQYF. The CDR3 bases are TGTGCCACCAGTGATTCAGGGACAGACCAAGAGACCCAGTACTTC. This chain links TRBV24-1 with TRBJ2-5; 7 nucleotides match TRBD1. Germline-derived CDR1 and CDR2 are KGHDR and SFDVKD. With V trimmed by 2 bases and J by 0 bases, 2 bases remained unmatched. The CDR3 spans 15 residues.

This clonotype came up a few times. The rearrangement joins TRBV18 to TRBJ2-7; 10 bases align to TRBD1. The CDR3 is 15 residues long. The junction had 11 bases not matched to a gene; V was cut back by 5 bases and J by 7 bases. CDR1 and CDR2 (germline): KGHSH, LQKENI. The CDR3 sequence: CASSSRGQGQGEQYF. The CDR3 coding sequence is TGTGCCAGCTCATCCCGGGGACAGGGGCAAGGGGAGCAGTACTTC.

This clonotype came up a few times. The V call is TRBV9, the J call TRBJ2-7, with D possibly TRBD1 on 6 matching bases. The CDR3 runs to 13 residues. The germline CDR1 and CDR2 sequences are SGDLS and YYNGEE. V lost 4 bases, J lost 8 bases, and 16 bases lay in between. CDR3 sequence: CASSPDPGQKQYF. The CDR3 DNA reads TGTGCCAGCAGCCCCGACCCTGGACAGAAGCAGTACTTC.

This clonotype was seen ten or more times. V usage is TRBV20-1 and J usage is TRBJ1-5; no clear D. V was trimmed by 6 bases and J by 0 bases, leaving 18 bases between them. Per germline, CDR1 DFQATT and CDR2 SNEGSKA (reference sequence). The length of the CDR3 is 16 residues. CDR3 in amino acids: CSASTLVDNSNQPQHF. CDR3 sequence (DNA): TGCAGTGCCTCGACCCTCGTGGATAATAGCAATCAGCCCCAGCATTTT.

This clonotype was counted ten times or more. The chain uses TRBV12-3 or TRBV12-4 and TRBJ1-5; a possible D gene is TRBD1 (5 bases). CDR3 length: 17 residues. Between the trimmed V and J ends, which lost 6 bases and 4 bases, there was a span of 22 bases. The CDR3 DNA is TGTGCCAGCAGCCGGGGGGTAGGTCAGGCTTTAAATCAGCCCCAGCATTTT. Its translation is CASSRGVGQALNQPQHF.

This clonotype was seen a few times. The chain couples TRBV25-1 to TRBJ2-7; 14 positions agree with TRBD2. The CDR3 loop spans 20 amino acids. After removal of 4 bases from V and 6 bases from J, the junction contained 20 bases not matched to a gene. CDR1 is MGHDK, CDR2 SYGVNS, per germline. The CDR3 DNA sequence: TGTGCCAGCAGTGGGTCGGGGGGCCGGGGACTAGCGGGAGCTTTGGGCGAGCAGTACTTC. The encoded protein is CASSGSGGRGLAGALGEQYF.

This chain joins TRBV5-1 and TRBJ2-5, with 11 positions matching TRBD2. V trimming: 2 bases; J trimming: 5 bases; junction bases outside the gene matches: 5. Germline assignment: CDR1 SGHRS and CDR2 YFSETQ. This CDR3 region has 15 residues. The CDR3 is CASSFGTSGKETQYF. The CDR3 DNA is TGCGCCAGCAGCTTCGGGACTAGCGGAAAGGAGACCCAGTACTTC.

V usage is TRBV6-1 and J usage is TRBJ1-4; D unresolved. The V gene lost 11 bases and the J gene lost 0 bases, with 19 bases spanning the gap. CDR1 and CDR2 (germline): MNHNS, SASEGT. This CDR3 region has 16 residues. In DNA, the CDR3 is TGTGCCGGGCCTTGCTTGGGCACCGCAACTAATGAAAAACTGTTTTTT. It translates to CAGPCLGTATNEKLFF.

This clonotype was seen repeatedly, ten times or more. The chain couples TRBV12-3 or TRBV12-4 to TRBJ2-1; D gene ambiguous. Trimming removed 7 bases at V and 4 bases at J, with 14 bases between. CDR3 length: 14 amino acids. CDR3 region: CASIPLNSYNEQFF. The CDR3 region has the DNA TGTGCCAGCATCCCCCTGAACAGTTACAATGAGCAGTTCTTC.

This clonotype was seen only a few times. The chain is built from TRBV6-1 and TRBJ2-3; unclear D gene. CDR1 and CDR2 (germline): MNHNS, SASEGT. The CDR3 covers 12 residues. Trimming cost V 5 bases and J 5 bases, with 8 bases left between them. CDR3 sequence (DNA): TGTGCCAGCAGTCGATCACTAGATACGCAGTATTTT. It encodes CASSRSLDTQYF.

This clonotype was counted at least ten times. The CDR3 sequence is CASSPNRGSLTEAFF. CDR3 coding DNA: TGTGCCAGCAGCCCGAACCGGGGGAGCTTAACTGAAGCTTTCTTT. The chain has TRBV3-1 and TRBJ1-1; a possible D gene is TRBD1 (5 bases). The CDR3 covers 15 residues. CDR1 LGHDT and CDR2 YNNKEL come from the germline V gene (reference sequence). Trimming stripped 4 bases from V and 5 bases from J, with 17 bases between.

The chain recombines TRBV11-1 with TRBJ2-7, with 12 positions matching TRBD2. Germline assignment: CDR1 SGHAT and CDR2 FQDESV (reference sequence). The CDR3 runs 17 residues. The V segment lost 1 base and the J segment 4 bases; nucleotides outside the gene matches: 8. CDR3: CASSLEGTSGFYYEQYF. In DNA form, the CDR3 reads TGTGCCAGCAGCTTAGAGGGGACTAGCGGGTTTTATTACGAGCAGTACTTC.